This TCR beta chain comes out of a study of CD8+ T cells in alopecia areata. Study in general: Tofacitinib therapy took 6 to 18 months; 6 months off drug came after.

The sequencing template was cDNA reverse transcribed from extracted RNA. Profiled with immunoSEQ multiplex PCR; TCRdb holds only in-frame clones, not every one. The table has approximately 280,000 clones, roughly 60% seen once; the top ten hold around 1.7%. The treatment was: oral pan-JAK inhibitor, 5-10 mg twice daily. Those with alopecia areata gave lesional scalp punch biopsies and peripheral blood. Investigators sorted PBMCs to obtain both CD4+ and CD8+ T cells. This CDR3 has 13 amino acids. Germline values: CDR1 LGHNA, CDR2 YSLEER. V shed 0 bases, J shed 8 bases, and the junction held 2 bases outside the gene matches.

This specimen was CD4+ T cells sorted from blood, taken at week 24, from a patient treated with tofacitinib. This TCR was recovered from a human donor with alopecia areata. V usage is TRBV4-3 and J usage is TRBJ1-2; 8 nucleotides align to TRBD1. Here the CDR3 reads CASSQETGGGYTF. CDR3 in DNA: TGCGCCAGCAGCCAAGAAACAGGGGGAGGCTACACCTTC.